What follows are 15 T cell receptor beta chains derived from one specimen sequenced in a study of cytotoxic CD8 clonotypes in ibrutinib-treated CLL. Libraries were prepared by immunoSEQ multiplex PCR; TCRdb keeps only in-frame clonotypes and omits some of them. Seen here are under 300,000 clones, more than 70% observed once, and the top ten hold about 5%. Sample: PBMCs, taken at disease progression, from a patient treated with ibrutinib. The receptors come from a human donor with chronic lymphocytic leukemia.

The V call is TRBV2, the J call TRBJ2-7; 8 nucleotides align to TRBD1. This CDR3 contains 14 residues. After removal of 10 bases from V and 0 bases from J, the junction contained 8 bases not matched to a gene. Germline values: CDR1 SNHLY, CDR2 FYNNEI. The CDR3 bases are TGTGCCACCATCGGGACAGGCCTCTCCTACGAGCAGTACTTC. It translates to CATIGTGLSYEQYF.

A few counts support this clone. The CDR3 sequence: CAISDRPPRDNSPLHF. CDR3 DNA: TGTGCCATCAGTGACCGGCCGCCAAGAGATAATTCACCCCTCCACTTT. The rearrangement uses TRBV10-3 and TRBJ1-6; D is unresolved. V lost 3 bases and J lost 5, with 14 bases in between. CDR3 length: 16 residues. CDR1 and CDR2 from the germline V gene are ENHRY and SYGVKD.

This rearrangement joins TRBV5-1 to TRBJ2-2, with 7 positions matching TRBD1. The V gene's germline CDR1 is SGHRS and CDR2 YFSETQ. This CDR3 is 13 amino acids long. J gave up 7 bases and V 4 bases, and 4 bases lay outside the gene matches. CDR3 residues: CASSADRVGELFF. CDR3 bases: TGCGCCAGCAGCGCAGACAGGGTCGGGGAGCTGTTTTTT.

This chain joins TRBV5-6 and TRBJ2-3; D may match TRBD1 or TRBD2 (6 bases each). V lost 0 bases and J lost 3, with 11 bases in between. Germline V gene data show CDR1 as SGHDT and CDR2 as YYEEEE. The CDR3 sequence is 15 residues long. The CDR3 DNA reads as TGTGCCAGCAGCTTGGTGGGGGGCATTACAGATACGCAGTATTTT. Translating gives CASSLVGGITDTQYF.

The chain joins TRBV7-2 to TRBJ1-5; no clear D gene. Trimming left V 5 bases short and J 0 bases short, with 11 bases between. CDR1 SGHTA and CDR2 FQGNSA come from the germline V gene. The length of the CDR3 is 15 residues. CDR3 bases: TGTGCCAGCAGCCCCTTGGGAGTTAGCAATCAGCCCCAGCATTTT. Translating gives CASSPLGVSNQPQHF.

There are a few counts of this clone. The V and J genes are TRBV19 and TRBJ2-7, with no clear D. The CDR3 covers 13 residues. V lost 9 bases and J 2 bases, leaving 14 bases between the germline ends. The V gene's germline CDR1 is LNHDA and CDR2 SQIVND (reference sequence). The CDR3 loop reads CASSSGRTYEQYF. In nucleotides, the CDR3 is TGTGCCAGCTCTTCAGGACGGACCTACGAGCAGTACTTC.

The CDR3 DNA sequence: TGTGCCAGCAGCTCCGGAAAGGGGACTGAAGCTTTCTTT. Translating gives CASSSGKGTEAFF. The chain joins TRBV7-3 to TRBJ1-1; D possibly corresponds to TRBD1 (5 bases). Trimming took off 4 bases at V and 5 bases at J, with 11 bases between the two ends. The CDR3 length is 13 residues. The V gene's germline CDR1 is SGHTA and CDR2 FQGTGA.

The chain carries TRBV29-1 and TRBJ2-7, with 9 positions matching TRBD1. The CDR3 length is 14 residues. Germline V gives CDR1 SQVTM, CDR2 ANQGSEA. V lost 8 bases to trimming and J lost 5 bases; unmatched junction nucleotides: 13. CDR3 amino acids: CSIRSGQGTDEQYF. The DNA of the CDR3 is TGCAGCATCCGATCCGGACAGGGGACCGACGAGCAGTACTTC.

The V and J genes are TRBV19 and TRBJ2-1, with 9 bases lining up with TRBD2. There are 16 residues in the CDR3. Germline CDR1 is LNHDA and CDR2 is SQIVND (reference sequence). V lost 7 bases, J lost 4 bases, and 11 bases stayed unmatched. The CDR3 DNA is TGTGCCAGTACCCTAATAGCGGGGGTCTTGTACAATGAGCAGTTCTTC. Translated, it gives CASTLIAGVLYNEQFF.

CDR3 bases: TGTGCCAGCAGCTTACGTATGAACACTGAAGCTTTCTTT. As protein: CASSLRMNTEAFF. The chain recombines TRBV7-6 with TRBJ1-1; no clear D gene. This CDR3 is built from 13 residues. Between the trimmed V and J ends, which lost 2 bases and 0 bases, there was a span of 4 bases. Germline loops: CDR1 SGHVS, CDR2 FNYEAQ. The full variable domain, in which reference TRBV7-6 and TRBJ1-1 provide the parts outside the CDR3, is GAGVSQSPRYKVTKRGQDVALRCDPISGHVSLYWYRQALGQGPEFLTYFNYEAQQDKSGLPNDRFSAERPEGSISTLTIQRTEQRDSAMYRCASSLRMNTEAFFGQGTRLTVV.

The chain is built from TRBV19 and TRBJ2-7; 8 positions match TRBD1. J was trimmed by 1 base and V by 3 bases; bases with no gene match: 8. Germline V gene sequence: CDR1 LNHDA, CDR2 SQIVND (reference sequence). This CDR3 has 16 amino acids. CDR3 coding DNA: TGTGCCAGTAGTATGACCGGACAGGGTGGATCCTACGAGCAGTACTTC. The encoded protein is CASSMTGQGGSYEQYF.

The V and J genes are TRBV5-1 and TRBJ2-3; D is undetermined. This CDR3 has 13 residues. V shed 1 base and J shed 6 bases, with 9 bases lying between them. Germline CDR1 is SGHRS and CDR2 is YFSETQ. CDR3 sequence: CASSLLHPDTQYF. In DNA form, the CDR3 reads TGCGCCAGCAGCTTGTTACATCCGGATACGCAGTATTTT.

The rearrangement uses TRBV29-1 and TRBJ1-1; D call uncertain. Trimming took 2 bases from V and 0 from J, leaving 7 bases between them. Germline lookup yields CDR1 SQVTM and CDR2 ANQGSEA. This CDR3 is built from 13 residues. The CDR3 loop is CSVEWPVNTEAFF. Here the CDR3 DNA reads TGCAGCGTTGAATGGCCCGTGAACACTGAAGCTTTCTTT.

The genes are TRBV6-5 and TRBJ1-4; no firm D call. The CDR3 spans 13 residues. Germline values: CDR1 MNHEY, CDR2 SVGAGI. V gave up 8 bases and J gave up 7 bases, with 14 bases separating them. The CDR3 DNA is TGTGCCAGCGCCCCCAGAGGGAGTGAAAAACTGTTTTTT. Amino acids: CASAPRGSEKLFF.

This chain connects TRBV13 to TRBJ2-7, with 8 positions matching TRBD2. Trimming cost V 4 bases and J 1 base; bases outside gene matches: 3. This CDR3 has 14 residues. CDR1 PRHDT and CDR2 FYEKMQ come from the germline V gene (reference sequence). The CDR3 reads CASSSTSGSYEQYF. Written as DNA, the CDR3 is TGTGCCAGCAGCTCTACTAGCGGATCCTACGAGCAGTACTTC.